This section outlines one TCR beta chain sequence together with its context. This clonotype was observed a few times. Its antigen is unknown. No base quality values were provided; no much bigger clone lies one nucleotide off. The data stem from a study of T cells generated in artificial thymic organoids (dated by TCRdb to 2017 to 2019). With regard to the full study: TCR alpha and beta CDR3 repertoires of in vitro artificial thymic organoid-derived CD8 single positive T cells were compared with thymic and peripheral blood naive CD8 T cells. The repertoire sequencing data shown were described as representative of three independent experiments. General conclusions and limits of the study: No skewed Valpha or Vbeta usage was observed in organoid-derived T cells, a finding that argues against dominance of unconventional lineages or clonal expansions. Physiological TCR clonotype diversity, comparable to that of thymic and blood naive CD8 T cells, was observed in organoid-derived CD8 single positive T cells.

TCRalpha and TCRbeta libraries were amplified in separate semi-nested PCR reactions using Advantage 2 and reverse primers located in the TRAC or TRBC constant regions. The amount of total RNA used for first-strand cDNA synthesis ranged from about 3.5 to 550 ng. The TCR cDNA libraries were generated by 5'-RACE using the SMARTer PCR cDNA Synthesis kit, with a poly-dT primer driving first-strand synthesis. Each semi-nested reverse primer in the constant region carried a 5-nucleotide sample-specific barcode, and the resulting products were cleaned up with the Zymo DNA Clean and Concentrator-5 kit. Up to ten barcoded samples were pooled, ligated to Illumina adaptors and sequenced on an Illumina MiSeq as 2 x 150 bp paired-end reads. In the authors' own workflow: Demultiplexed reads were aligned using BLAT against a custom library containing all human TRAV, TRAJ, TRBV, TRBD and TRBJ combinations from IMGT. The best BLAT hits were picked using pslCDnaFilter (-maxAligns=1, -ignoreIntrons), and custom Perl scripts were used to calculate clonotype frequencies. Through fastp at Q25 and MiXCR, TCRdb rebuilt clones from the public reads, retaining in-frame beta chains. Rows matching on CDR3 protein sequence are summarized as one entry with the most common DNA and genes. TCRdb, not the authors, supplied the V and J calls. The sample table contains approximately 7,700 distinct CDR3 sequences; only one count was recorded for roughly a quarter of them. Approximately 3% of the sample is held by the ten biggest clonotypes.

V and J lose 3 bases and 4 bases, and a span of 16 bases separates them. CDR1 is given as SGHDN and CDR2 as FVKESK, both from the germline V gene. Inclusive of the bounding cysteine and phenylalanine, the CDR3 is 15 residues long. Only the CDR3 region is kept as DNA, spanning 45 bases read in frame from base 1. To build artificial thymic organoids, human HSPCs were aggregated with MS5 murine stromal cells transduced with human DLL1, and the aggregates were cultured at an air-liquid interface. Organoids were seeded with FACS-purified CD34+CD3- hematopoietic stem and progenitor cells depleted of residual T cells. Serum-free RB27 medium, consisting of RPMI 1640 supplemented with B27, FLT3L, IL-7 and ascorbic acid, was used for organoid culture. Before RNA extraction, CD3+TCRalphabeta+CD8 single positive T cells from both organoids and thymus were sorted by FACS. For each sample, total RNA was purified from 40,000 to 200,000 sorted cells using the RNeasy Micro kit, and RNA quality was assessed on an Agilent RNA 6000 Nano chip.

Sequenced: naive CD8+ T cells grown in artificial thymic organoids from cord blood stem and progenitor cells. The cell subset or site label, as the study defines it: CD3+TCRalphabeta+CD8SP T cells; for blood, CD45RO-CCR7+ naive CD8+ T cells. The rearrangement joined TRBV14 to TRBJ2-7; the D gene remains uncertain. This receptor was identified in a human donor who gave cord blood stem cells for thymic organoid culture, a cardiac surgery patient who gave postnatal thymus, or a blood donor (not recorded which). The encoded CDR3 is CASSHGRTPFYEQYF. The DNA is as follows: TGTGCCAGCAGCCACGGAAGGACCCCCTTTTACGAGCAGTACTTC.